This record covers a single T cell receptor beta chain. The sample's time point: peripheral blood 6 weeks after treatment start. This specimen comes from a study of PD-L1 blockade in urothelial cancer. Sequencing was performed with immunoSEQ multiplex PCR; in TCRdb, only in-frame clones are kept and a portion is missing. The sample has roughly 28,000 clones; 84% are singletons. The source material was PBMCs, sampled around atezolizumab (anti-PD-L1) treatment. This clonotype was sampled from a man aged 65 to 79 with urothelial cancer.

The CDR3 sequence is CASSSGIYNEQFF. CDR3 in DNA: TGTGCCAGCAGTAGCGGGATTTACAATGAGCAGTTCTTC. The chain combines TRBV2 with TRBJ2-1; 7 bases agree with TRBD2. The CDR3 runs 13 residues. CDR1 SNHLY and CDR2 FYNNEI come from the germline V gene. V shed 5 bases, J shed 4 bases, and the junction held 2 bases outside the gene matches.